The next 18 T cell receptor beta chains were all read from a single sample in a study of CD4 and CD8 cells across lung adenocarcinoma regions. MiXCR was run by TCRdb on the PCR reads, yielding one entry per CDR3 protein. Of around 11,000 distinct CDR3 sequences in the sample, roughly 53% are singletons; the top ten hold around 20%. Material: CD4+ T cells from the center of a lung tumor. The source is a male donor with lung adenocarcinoma. The CD4 and CD8 labels of this study may be unreliable.

In its sample, this clonotype was seen many times. The rearrangement joins TRBV7-9 to TRBJ2-5; D is undetermined. This CDR3 spans 13 amino acids. Between the trimmed V and J ends, which lost 5 bases and 4 bases, there was a span of 11 bases. Germline V gives CDR1 SEHNR, CDR2 FQNEAQ (reference sequence). The CDR3 protein is CASSLERGETQYF. CDR3 DNA: TGTGCCAGCAGCCTCGAGCGTGGAGAGACCCAGTACTTC.

V gene TRBV11-2 combines with J gene TRBJ1-1; TRBD1 is a possible D gene (5 bases). V shed 0 bases and J shed 2 bases, with 13 bases lying between them. The CDR3 is 16 amino acids. CDR1 is SGHAT and CDR2 is FQNNGV in the germline V gene. The CDR3 coding sequence is TGTGCCAGCAGCTTAGATCAGGGCAGCTTCAACACTGAAGCTTTCTTT. Protein sequence: CASSLDQGSFNTEAFF.

This clonotype was observed at least ten times. The J gene is TRBJ2-5, the V gene TRBV10-1, with 8 bases identical to TRBD1. The CDR3 extends over 13 amino acids. Unmatched junction bases numbered 9, after V lost 4 bases and J lost 11 bases. Germline V gives CDR1 WNHNN, CDR2 SYGVQD (reference sequence). This CDR3 is CASSGDRLGEQYF. The CDR3 DNA reads as TGCGCCAGCAGTGGGGACAGGCTGGGGGAGCAGTACTTC.

This clonotype has a handful of counts. CDR3 region: CASSQDTGDEKLFF. CDR3 coding DNA: TGCGCCAGCAGCCAAGATACTGGGGATGAAAAACTGTTTTTT. This rearrangement joins TRBV4-1 to TRBJ1-4; D uncertain. V gave up 0 bases and J gave up 6 bases, with 8 bases separating them. Germline CDR1 MGHRA, CDR2 YSYEKL. The CDR3 is 14 amino acids.

This chain connects TRBV7-2 to TRBJ2-3; possible D gene TRBD2, 5 bases. Germline assignment: CDR1 SGHTA and CDR2 FQGNSA. Deletions cut 4 bases from V and 0 bases from J, with 11 bases between. This CDR3 region has 15 residues. DNA for the CDR3: TGTGCCAGCAGCTCGGACTTCCTTAGCACAGATACGCAGTATTTT. Its translation: CASSSDFLSTDTQYF.

This clonotype occurred many times. The V and J genes are TRBV4-1 and TRBJ2-5, with D unclear. This CDR3 spans 16 amino acids. Germline V gene data show CDR1 as MGHRA and CDR2 as YSYEKL. The V end lost 4 bases, the J end lost 3 bases, and 18 bases lay between the germline ends. The CDR3 DNA sequence: TGCGCCAGCAGCCTGTATGGTCGGGTCAGAGAAGAGACCCAGTACTTC. This translates into CASSLYGRVREETQYF.

There are a few counts of this clonotype. The chain is built from TRBV5-8 and TRBJ2-1; 8 nucleotides match TRBD1. Germline CDR1 reads SGHTS; CDR2 reads YDEGEE. CDR3 length equals 13 residues. V dropped 5 bases and J dropped 7; count of bases not matched to a gene: 5. The CDR3 region has the DNA TGTGCCAGCAGGGCCGACAGGGGAAATGAGCAGTTCTTC. Its protein is CASRADRGNEQFF.

In the case of this clonotype: Lacking the conserved final phenylalanine or tryptophan, this CDR3 likely reflects a read error. V usage is TRBV27 and J usage is TRBJ2-3; possibly TRBD2 for D (6 bases). This CDR3 has 14 amino acids. Germline V gives CDR1 MNHEY, CDR2 SMNVEV (reference sequence). The V end was cut by 5 bases, the J end by 6 bases, with 15 bases between. The CDR3 region is CASSGTSRADTQYS. The CDR3, as DNA: TGTGCCAGCAGTGGTACTAGCCGGGCCGATACGCAGTATTCG.

This clonotype was seen many times. The CDR3 spells CASSWGSEQYF. DNA for the CDR3: TGTGCCAGCAGTTGGGGTAGCGAGCAGTACTTC. This chain joins TRBV27 and TRBJ2-5; no reliable D call. The end of the DNA fits TRBJ2-7 better, so the J call may be wrong. This CDR3 has 11 residues. Germline V gene lookup returns CDR1 MNHEY and CDR2 SMNVEV (reference sequence).

This clonotype has only a few counts. The chain recombines TRBV25-1 with TRBJ2-1, with D unclear. The J call is in doubt because the DNA end fits TRBJ2-7 better. The CDR3 runs 13 residues. The germline CDR1 and CDR2 sequences are MGHDK and SYGVNS. This CDR3 reads CASSPLTGYEQYF. CDR3 nucleotides: TGTGCCAGCAGTCCCCTAACCGGTTACGAGCAGTACTTC.

This sequence joins TRBV6-1 and TRBJ2-3, with TRBD2 matching over 7 bases. CDR1 MNHNS and CDR2 SASEGT come from the germline V gene. V dropped 8 bases and J dropped 6; count of bases not matched to a gene: 8. The CDR3 totals 13 residues. This CDR3 reads CASAGREWDTQYF. The CDR3 bases are TGTGCCAGCGCAGGGCGGGAGTGGGATACGCAGTATTTT.

Note on this clonotype: One end of the junction is discordant with germline, which a read error may explain. The V call is TRBV27, the J call TRBJ2-3; the D gene could be TRBD1 or TRBD2 (5 bases each). Germline V gene lookup returns CDR1 MNHEY and CDR2 SMNVEV (reference sequence). The CDR3 consists of 13 residues. The CDR3 bases are TGTGCCAGGGGGCCGACCGGGAAAAACATTCAGTACTTT. This translates into CARGPTGKNIQYF.

In this sample, this clonotype turned up a few times. The V gene is TRBV12-3 or TRBV12-4, the J gene TRBJ2-1; 15 nucleotides line up with TRBD2. Gene TRBJ2-5 matches the end of the DNA better, so the J call may be wrong. The CDR3 covers 16 residues. The CDR3 sequence: CASSGTSGGNWETQYF. CDR3 coding DNA: TGTGCCAGCAGTGGGACTAGCGGGGGGAATTGGGAGACCCAGTACTTC.

This chain joins TRBV6-1 and TRBJ2-5; 7 bases align to TRBD1. The DNA end is more similar to TRBJ2-7, so the J call may be wrong. Germline V gene data show CDR1 as MNHNS and CDR2 as SASEGT. There are 17 residues in the CDR3. The DNA of the CDR3 is TGTGCCAGCAGTGAAGCCGCTCCTTGGGACAGCGGCTACGAGCAGTACTTC. Protein: CASSEAAPWDSGYEQYF.

This sequence joins TRBV27 and TRBJ2-3, with TRBD2 matching over 12 bases. The CDR3 loop spans 19 amino acids. V shed 8 bases, J shed 7 bases, and the junction held 22 bases outside the gene matches. Germline CDR1 is MNHEY and CDR2 is SMNVEV (reference sequence). In nucleotides, the CDR3 is TGTGCCAGCCGCCCTGGAGGACTAGCGGGGTCGAGGGGGAAAAATACGCAGTATTTT. This gives the protein CASRPGGLAGSRGKNTQYF.

This clonotype was seen a handful of times. This chain's CDR3 is CASSEDPGQGTDTQYF. The DNA for the CDR3 is TGTGCCAGCAGTGAAGACCCGGGACAGGGAACAGATACGCAGTATTTT. The chain is built from TRBV6-1 and TRBJ2-3; 9 bases map to TRBD1. This CDR3 is built from 16 residues. The V gene end was trimmed by 1 base and the J gene end by 3 bases; junction bases not matched to a gene: 5. Per germline, CDR1 MNHNS and CDR2 SASEGT.

The V call is TRBV10-1, the J call TRBJ2-3, with 7 bases that match TRBD1. The tail of the sequence fits TRBJ2-7 better, so the J call may be wrong. The V gene's germline CDR1 is WNHNN and CDR2 SYGVQD (reference sequence). CDR3 length: 15 amino acids. CDR3 sequence (DNA): TGCGCCAGGGGGGAAGGGGGCCTTGGCCCAGATACGCAGTACTTC. Translation gives CARGEGGLGPDTQYF.

Many counts were recorded for this clonotype. This chain joins TRBV4-1 and TRBJ2-1; no reliable D call. V gave up 3 bases and J gave up 0 bases, with 9 bases separating them. Germline V gives CDR1 MGHRA, CDR2 YSYEKL. This CDR3 spans 15 amino acids. DNA of the CDR3: TGCGCCAGCAGCCAGGATACATACTCCTACAATGAGCAGTTCTTC. The encoded protein is CASSQDTYSYNEQFF.